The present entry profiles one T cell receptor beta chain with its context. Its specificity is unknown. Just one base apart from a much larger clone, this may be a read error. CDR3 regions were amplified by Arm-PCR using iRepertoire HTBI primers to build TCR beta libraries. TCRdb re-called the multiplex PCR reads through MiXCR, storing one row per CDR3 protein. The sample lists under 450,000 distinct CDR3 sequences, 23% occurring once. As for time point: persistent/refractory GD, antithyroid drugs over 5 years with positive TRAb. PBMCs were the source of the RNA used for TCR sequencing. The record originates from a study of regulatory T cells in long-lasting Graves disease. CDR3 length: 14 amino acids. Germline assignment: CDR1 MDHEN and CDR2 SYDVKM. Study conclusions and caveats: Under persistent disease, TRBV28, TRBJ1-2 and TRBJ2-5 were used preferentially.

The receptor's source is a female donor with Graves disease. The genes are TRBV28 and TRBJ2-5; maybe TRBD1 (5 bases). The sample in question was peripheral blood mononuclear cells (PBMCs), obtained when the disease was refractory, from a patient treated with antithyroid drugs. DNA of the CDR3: TGTGCCAGCAGTCCCCGACAGCTCCAAGAGACCCAGCACTTC. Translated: CASSPRQLQETQHF. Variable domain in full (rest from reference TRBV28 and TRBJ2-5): DVKVTQSSRYLVKRTGEKVFLECVQDMDHENMFWYRQDPGLGLRLIYFSYDVKMKEKGDIPEGYSVSREKKERFSLILESASTNQTSMYLCASSPRQLQETQHFGPGTRLLVL.